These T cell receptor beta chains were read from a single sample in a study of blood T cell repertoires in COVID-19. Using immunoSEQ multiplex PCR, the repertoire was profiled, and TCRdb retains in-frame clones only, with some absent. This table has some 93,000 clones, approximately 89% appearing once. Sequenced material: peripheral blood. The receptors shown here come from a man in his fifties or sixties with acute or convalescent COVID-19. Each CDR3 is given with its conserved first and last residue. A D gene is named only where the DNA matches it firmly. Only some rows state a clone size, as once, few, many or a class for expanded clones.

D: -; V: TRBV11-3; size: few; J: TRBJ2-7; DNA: TGTGCCAGCAGCTTAGTACTAGAAGAAGACGAGCAGTACTTC; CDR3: CASSLVLEEDEQYF
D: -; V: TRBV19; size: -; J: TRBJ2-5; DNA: TGTGCCAGTAGTATAGTGAGGATGCCCGAGGAGACCCAGTACTTC; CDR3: CASSIVRMPEETQYF
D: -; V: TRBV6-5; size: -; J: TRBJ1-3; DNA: TGTGCCAGTTCTGCGGACAGAACCAACACCATATATTTT; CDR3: CASSADRTNTIYF
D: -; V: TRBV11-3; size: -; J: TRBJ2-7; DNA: TGTGCCAGCAGCCGAGGGCGCCCGGAGCAGTACTTC; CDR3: CASSRGRPEQYF
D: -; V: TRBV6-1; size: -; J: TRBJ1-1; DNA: TGTGCCAGCAGTGATACGACAGTGAACACTGAAGCTTTCTTT; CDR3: CASSDTTVNTEAFF
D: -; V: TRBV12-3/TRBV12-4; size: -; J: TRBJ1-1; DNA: TGTGCCAGCAGGACCGCAGGGTCCACTGAAGCTTTCTTT; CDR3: CASRTAGSTEAFF
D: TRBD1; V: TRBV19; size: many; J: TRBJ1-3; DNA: TGTGCCAGTAGCCGACAGGGGGCTTGGTCTGGAAACACCATATATTTT; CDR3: CASSRQGAWSGNTIYF
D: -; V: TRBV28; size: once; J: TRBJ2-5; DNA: TGTGCCAGCAGTTTCCTAGCTGGTGAAGAGACCCAGTACTTC; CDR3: CASSFLAGEETQYF
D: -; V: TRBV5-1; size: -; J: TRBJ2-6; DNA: TGCGCCAGCAGCTTAGAGCGGGCCTTTAGCTCTGGGGCCAACGTCCTGACTTTC; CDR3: CASSLERAFSSGANVLTF
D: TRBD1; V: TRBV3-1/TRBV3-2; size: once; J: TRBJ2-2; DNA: TGTGCCAGCAGCCAATGGGGACAGGTGAACACCGGGGAGCTGTTTTTT; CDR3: CASSQWGQVNTGELFF
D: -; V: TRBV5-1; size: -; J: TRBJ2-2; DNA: TGCGCCAGCAGCGCGACCGGGGAGCTGTTTTTT; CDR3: CASSATGELFF
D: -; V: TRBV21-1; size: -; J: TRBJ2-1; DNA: TGTGCCAGCAGCAAAGGGGGGGGATCCTACAATGAGCAGTTCTTC; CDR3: CASSKGGGSYNEQFF
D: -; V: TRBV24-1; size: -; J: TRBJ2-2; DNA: TGTGCCACCAGACAGGGACGTGGCACCGGGGAGCTGTTTTTT; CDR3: CATRQGRGTGELFF
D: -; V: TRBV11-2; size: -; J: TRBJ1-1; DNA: TGTGCCAGCAGCTTAGATGGGCGGAGGGCTGAAGCTTTCTTT; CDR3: CASSLDGRRAEAFF
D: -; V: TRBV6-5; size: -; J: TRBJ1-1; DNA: TGTGCCTCCGGGGGGAGGGGGAACACTGAAGCTTTCTTT; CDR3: CASGGRGNTEAFF
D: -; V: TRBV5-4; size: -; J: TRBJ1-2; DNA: TGTGCCAGCACCACCTTGTCCGGGGGCTACACCTTC; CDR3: CASTTLSGGYTF
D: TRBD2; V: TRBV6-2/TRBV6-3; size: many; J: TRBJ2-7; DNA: TGTGCCAGCAGTTCCTATCGAAGCGGGAGCTACGAGCAGTACTTC; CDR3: CASSSYRSGSYEQYF
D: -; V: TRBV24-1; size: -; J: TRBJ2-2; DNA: TGTGCCACCAGGAATAGCGGAGGCACCGGGGAGCTGTTTTTT; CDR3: CATRNSGGTGELFF
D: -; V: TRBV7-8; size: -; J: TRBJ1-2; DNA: TGTGCCAGCAGCTCCGGGGGTAACTATGGCTACACCTTC; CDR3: CASSSGGNYGYTF
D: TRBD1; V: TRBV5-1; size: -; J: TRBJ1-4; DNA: TGCGCCAGCAGCTTGTCAGGACAGGGGGGGCGAAAACTGTTTTTT; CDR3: CASSLSGQGGRKLFF
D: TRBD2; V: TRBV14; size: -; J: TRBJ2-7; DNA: TGTGCCAGCAGCCGGGGACTAGCCGGAAAAGGCGAGCAGTACTTC; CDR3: CASSRGLAGKGEQYF
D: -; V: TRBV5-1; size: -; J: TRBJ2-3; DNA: TGCGCCAGCAGCTTAGACACAGGAACAGATACGCAGTATTTT; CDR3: CASSLDTGTDTQYF
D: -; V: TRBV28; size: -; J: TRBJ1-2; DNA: TGTGCCAGCAGTATCAGGGGTGACTATGGCTACACCTTC; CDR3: CASSIRGDYGYTF